The clone carrying this TCR beta chain showed up just once. This entry is derived from a study of T cell changes during pregnancy in multiple sclerosis. The CDR3 is 12 residues long. Germline trimming cut 7 bases from V and 5 bases from J; bases unmatched to any gene: 5. CDR1 is SGHRS and CDR2 is YFSETQ in the germline V gene. Data came from immunoSEQ multiplex PCR; TCRdb stores just in-frame clones and leaves some out. The sample lists some 40,000 clones, approximately 94% occurring once. The clonotype comes from a female donor with multiple sclerosis, enrolled in a pregnancy study. The source was peripheral blood, collected in the third trimester of pregnancy. The chain uses TRBV5-1 and TRBJ2-5; 7 bases map to TRBD2. The CDR3 region is CASGHSGETQYF. The CDR3 DNA reads TGCGCCAGCGGACATAGCGGGGAGACCCAGTACTTC.